The next 5 T cell receptor beta chains were all read from a single sample in a study of blood T cell repertoires in COVID-19 (TCRdb year 2020). The library relied on the immunoSEQ multiplex PCR assay. TCRdb obtained this table from immuneACCESS and retained in-frame rearrangements with V and J assigned. These tables miss some clones; where compared with another copy, unresolved V genes account for less than half of the shortfall, and the remainder is unexplained. This sample comprises some 160,000 clones, 65% to 80% of them detected only once. The ten largest clones take up under 20% of the sample. What was sequenced was PBMCs or T cells enriched from blood (not recorded which). The receptor source for this set is a woman in her sixties or seventies in a cohort exposed to, infected with or recovered from COVID-19 (not recorded which).

The J gene is TRBJ1-2, the V gene TRBV18; 7 bases are shared with TRBD1. Per the germline V gene, CDR1 is KGHSH and CDR2 is LQKENI. The CDR3 runs 17 residues. V dropped 1 base and J dropped 2; count of bases not matched to a gene: 10. The CDR3 nucleotides are TGTGCCAGCTCACCACAAACGGGGACAGCGATAAACTATGGCTACACCTTC. Protein product: CASSPQTGTAINYGYTF.

The chain joins TRBV6-5 to TRBJ2-7; D gene uncertain. V was clipped by 0 bases and J by 1 base, with 4 bases between them. Germline-derived CDR1 and CDR2 are MNHEY and SVGAGI. The CDR3 length is 13 residues. CDR3 amino acids: CASSYSSSYEQYF. For the CDR3, the DNA is TGTGCCAGCAGTTACTCGTCTTCCTACGAGCAGTACTTC.

The genes are TRBV28 and TRBJ2-7; the D gene is possibly TRBD2 (6 bases). The CDR3 spans 16 residues. Germline CDR1 MDHEN, CDR2 SYDVKM. V lost 6 bases, J lost 3 bases, and 21 bases lay in between. DNA of the CDR3: TGTGCCAGCAGATCCATCCGGGACTCGGAGGTCTACGAGCAGTACTTC. It codes for CASRSIRDSEVYEQYF.

The gene calls are TRBV28 and TRBJ2-5, with 14 bases aligning to TRBD2. The CDR3 has 19 residues. Germline values: CDR1 MDHEN, CDR2 SYDVKM. The V and J ends lost 4 bases and 5 bases, in that order; junction bases with no gene match: 15. Written as DNA, the CDR3 is TGTGCCAGCAGTTCCGGACTAGCGGGAGGAGTAGCGGGTTGGGAGACCCAGTACTTC. Encoded protein: CASSSGLAGGVAGWETQYF. The entire variable domain, with the rest obtained from reference TRBV28 and TRBJ2-5, is as follows: DVKVTQSSRYLVKRTGEKVFLECVQDMDHENMFWYRQDPGLGLRLIYFSYDVKMKEKGDIPEGYSVSREKKERFSLILESASTNQTSMYLCASSSGLAGGVAGWETQYFGPGTRLLVL.

V is TRBV28 and J is TRBJ1-6; 9 bases map to TRBD1. Germline assignment: CDR1 MDHEN and CDR2 SYDVKM. Germline trimming cut 4 bases from V and 7 bases from J; bases unmatched to any gene: 5. This CDR3 has 15 amino acids. The CDR3 sequence: CASSWGQGPNSPLHF. The DNA of the CDR3 is TGTGCCAGCAGTTGGGGACAGGGTCCCAATTCACCCCTCCACTTT.